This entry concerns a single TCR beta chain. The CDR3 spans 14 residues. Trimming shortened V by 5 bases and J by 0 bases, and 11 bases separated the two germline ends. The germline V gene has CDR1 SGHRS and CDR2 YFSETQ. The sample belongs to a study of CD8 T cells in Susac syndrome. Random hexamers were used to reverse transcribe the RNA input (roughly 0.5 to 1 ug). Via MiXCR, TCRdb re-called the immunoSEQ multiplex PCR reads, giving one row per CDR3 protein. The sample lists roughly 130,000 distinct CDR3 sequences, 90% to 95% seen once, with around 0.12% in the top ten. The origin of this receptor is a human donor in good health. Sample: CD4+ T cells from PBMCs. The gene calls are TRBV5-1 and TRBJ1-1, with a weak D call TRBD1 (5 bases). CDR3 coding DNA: TGCGCCAGCAGGGCGGGGGGGATGAACACTGAAGCTTTCTTT. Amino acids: CASRAGGMNTEAFF.